Given below is one T cell receptor beta chain in context. Authors' analysis steps: Reference gene primer amplification gave nucleated cell count estimates. TCRdb's table, derived via immunoSEQ multiplex PCR, lists solely in-frame clones and lacks some. The D gene and trimming were derived from the DNA, and the V and J assignments and clone size from that table. This sample carries about 300,000 clones, 70% to 90% of them seen once, and the ten largest clones take more than 2%. This specimen belongs to a study of blood T cell repertoires in COVID-19. Study background: The cDNA or gDNA used as material had been derived from T cells, B-cell-depleted T cells, or PBMCs.

This CDR3 comprises 13 residues. V shed 6 bases and J shed 2 bases, with 8 bases lying between them. Germline values: CDR1 SGHTA, CDR2 FQGNSA. Donors were grouped by their self-reported clinical history. All recovered Cohort 3 donors got two negative PCRs, got clearance, or saw symptom resolution. Sequenced: PBMCs or T cells enriched from blood (not recorded which). The source is a man between 25 and 39 years old who had recovered from COVID-19. V usage is TRBV7-2 and J usage is TRBJ1-3, with D maybe TRBD1 (5 bases). CDR3 amino acids: CASRRGTGNTIYF. Here the CDR3 DNA reads TGTGCCAGCAGACGGGGGACTGGAAACACCATATATTTT.